What follows describes a single TCR beta chain. Its antigen is currently unknown. Sequencing used immunoSEQ multiplex PCR; TCRdb keeps in-frame clones, though not all of them. The sample consists of approximately 200,000 clones, almost 95% of them appearing once. The record originates from a study of T cell responses to AZD1222 COVID-19 vaccine. Study results and limitations: Vaccination with two AZD1222 doses was followed by a rise in Spike-specific TCR breadth and depth. Mostly white British, mostly female donors; authors suggested clonal diversity may be underestimated. Repertoire samples came only from after the peak T cell response.

Germline V gene lookup returns CDR1 LGHDT and CDR2 YNNKEL (reference sequence). V was pared by 4 bases and J by 4 bases, with 10 bases between. This CDR3 comprises 13 residues. The sequence was collected from an adult in good health. The sequencing used peripheral blood, collected on day 0 of AZD1222 vaccination. The J gene is TRBJ1-2, the V gene TRBV3-1 (or the pseudogene TRBV3-2); maybe TRBD1 (5 bases). In DNA form, the CDR3 reads TGTGCCAGCAGCCTCGGGACGGCCTATGGCTACACCTTC. This encodes CASSLGTAYGYTF.